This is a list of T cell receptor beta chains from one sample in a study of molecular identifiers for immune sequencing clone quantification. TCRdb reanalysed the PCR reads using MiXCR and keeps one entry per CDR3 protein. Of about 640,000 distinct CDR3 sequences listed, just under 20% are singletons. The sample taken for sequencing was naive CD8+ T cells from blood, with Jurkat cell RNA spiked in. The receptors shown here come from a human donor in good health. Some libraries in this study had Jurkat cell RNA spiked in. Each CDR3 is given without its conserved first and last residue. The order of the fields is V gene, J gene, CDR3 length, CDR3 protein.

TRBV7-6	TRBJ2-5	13	ASSPNFWGQETQY
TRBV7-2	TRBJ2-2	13	ASSPTQSDTGELF
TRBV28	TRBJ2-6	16	ASSPTPGQPSGANVLT
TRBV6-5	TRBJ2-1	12	ASSLSAADNEQF
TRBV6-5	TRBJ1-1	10	ASSTTGSEAF
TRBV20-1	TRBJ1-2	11	SARGTGYYGYT
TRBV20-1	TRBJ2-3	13	SASYGLAGRSGQY
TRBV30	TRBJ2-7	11	AWTGTDSYEQY
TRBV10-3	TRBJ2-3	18	AISEPSPFRQDVYADTQY
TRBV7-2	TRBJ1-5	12	ASSPGGNNQPQH
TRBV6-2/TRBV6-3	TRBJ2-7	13	ASSYGAIRPYEQY
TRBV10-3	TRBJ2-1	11	AISDGPFNEQF
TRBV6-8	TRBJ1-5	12	ASPRPDSNQPQH
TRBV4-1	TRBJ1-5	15	ASSQDSGEYSNQPQH
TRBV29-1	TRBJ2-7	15	SVEGVAERGTPGERY
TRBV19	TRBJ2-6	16	ASSPPGQVFPGANVLT
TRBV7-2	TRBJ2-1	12	ASSPGFGRNEQF
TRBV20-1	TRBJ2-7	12	SAIAGTGLDEQY
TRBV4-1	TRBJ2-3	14	ASSPAGTGSTDTQY
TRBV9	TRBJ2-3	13	ASSLTDLGTDTQY
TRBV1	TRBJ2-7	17	TSSPSATCGVISSYEQY
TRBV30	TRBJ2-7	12	AWSWTSGSYEQY
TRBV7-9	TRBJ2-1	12	ASSLRGNSDEQF
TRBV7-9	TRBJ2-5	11	ASSFMLQETQY
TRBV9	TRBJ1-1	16	ASSVDGTPNGPNTEAF
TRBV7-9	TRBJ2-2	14	ASSSPGGANTGELF